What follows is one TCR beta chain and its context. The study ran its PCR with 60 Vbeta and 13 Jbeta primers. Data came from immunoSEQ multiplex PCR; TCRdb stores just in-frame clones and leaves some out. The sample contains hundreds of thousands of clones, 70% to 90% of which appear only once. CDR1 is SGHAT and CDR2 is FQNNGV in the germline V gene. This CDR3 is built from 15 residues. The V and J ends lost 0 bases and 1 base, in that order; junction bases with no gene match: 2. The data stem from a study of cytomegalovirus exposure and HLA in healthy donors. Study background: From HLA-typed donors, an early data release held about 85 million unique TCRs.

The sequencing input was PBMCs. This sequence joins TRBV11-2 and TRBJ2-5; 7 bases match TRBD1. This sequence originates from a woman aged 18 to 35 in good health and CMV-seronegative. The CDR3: CASSLDGTAQETQYF. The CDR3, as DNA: TGTGCCAGCAGCTTAGACGGGACAGCCCAAGAGACCCAGTACTTC.